The following is a T cell receptor beta chain sequence with its context. The repertoire was sequenced with immunoSEQ multiplex PCR; TCRdb's copy has only in-frame clones and lacks some. Of around 99,000 clones listed, approximately 92% are singletons. The sample is drawn from a study of T cell responses to AZD1222 COVID-19 vaccine. The V and J ends lost 10 bases and 5 bases respectively, with 17 bases between them. CDR1 MNHEY and CDR2 SMNVEV come from the germline V gene (reference sequence). This CDR3 is 13 amino acids long. The sequence derives from an adult in good health. The J gene is TRBJ2-5, the V gene TRBV27, with unresolved D. The specimen was peripheral blood, collected on day 0 of AZD1222 vaccination. Here the CDR3 reads CAIYYPPDETQYF. CDR3 bases: TGTGCCATCTATTACCCGCCCGACGAGACCCAGTACTTC.